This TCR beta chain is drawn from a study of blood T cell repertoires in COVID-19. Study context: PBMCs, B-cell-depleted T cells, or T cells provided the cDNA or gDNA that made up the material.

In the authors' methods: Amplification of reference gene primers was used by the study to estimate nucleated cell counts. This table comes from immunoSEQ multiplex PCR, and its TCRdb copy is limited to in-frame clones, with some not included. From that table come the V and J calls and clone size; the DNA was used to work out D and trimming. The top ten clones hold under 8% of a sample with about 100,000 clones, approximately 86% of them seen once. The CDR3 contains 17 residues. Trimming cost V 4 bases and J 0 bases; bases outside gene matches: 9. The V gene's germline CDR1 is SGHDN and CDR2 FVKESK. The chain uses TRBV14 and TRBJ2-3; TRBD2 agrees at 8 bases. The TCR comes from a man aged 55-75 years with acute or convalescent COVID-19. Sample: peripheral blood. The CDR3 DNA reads TGTGCCAGCAGCCTGTTAGCGGGACCCGGGAGCACAGATACGCAGTATTTT. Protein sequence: CASSLLAGPGSTDTQYF.